Shown below are 21 T cell receptor beta chains from a single sample sequenced in a study of blood T cell repertoires in COVID-19. The repertoire was sequenced with immunoSEQ multiplex PCR; TCRdb's copy has only in-frame clones and lacks some. In the table there are 150,000 to 200,000 clones, 70% to 80% of which are singletons. Sequencing was performed on peripheral blood. The receptors were gathered from a man between 60 and 75 years old with acute or convalescent COVID-19.

The rearrangement joins TRBV9 to TRBJ1-2; maybe TRBD1 (5 bases). The CDR3 spans 16 residues. Trimming stripped 3 bases from V and 3 bases from J, with 18 bases between. CDR1 SGDLS and CDR2 YYNGEE come from the germline V gene. The DNA of the CDR3 is TGTGCCAGCAGCGGAGGCCCTCAAAGGGGCGACTATGGCTACACCTTC. Protein: CASSGGPQRGDYGYTF.

The V call is TRBV5-1, the J call TRBJ1-1; D perhaps matches TRBD1 (6 bases). Germline values: CDR1 SGHRS, CDR2 YFSETQ. This CDR3 comprises 14 residues. V was pared by 4 bases and J by 5 bases, with 15 bases between. This CDR3 is CASSTASGETEAFF. CDR3 coding DNA: TGCGCCAGCAGCACCGCGTCAGGGGAGACTGAAGCTTTCTTT.

This rearrangement joins TRBV6-5 to TRBJ2-1; weak D call: TRBD2 (7 bases). V was cut by 8 bases and J by 4 bases, with 18 bases left in between. This CDR3 has 15 residues. CDR1 MNHEY and CDR2 SVGAGI come from the germline V gene. The CDR3 here is CASRGEGGLYNEQFF. CDR3 bases: TGTGCCAGCCGAGGGGAGGGGGGGTTGTACAATGAGCAGTTCTTC.

The chain is built from TRBV28 and TRBJ2-3, with unresolved D. This CDR3 has 14 residues. The germline gives CDR1 MDHEN, CDR2 SYDVKM. Trimming removed 6 bases at V and 2 bases at J, with 12 bases between. The CDR3 sequence is CASRAERNTDTQYF. Written as DNA, the CDR3 is TGTGCCAGCAGGGCGGAAAGAAACACAGATACGCAGTATTTT.

This sequence joins TRBV7-8 and TRBJ1-1; 7 nucleotides match TRBD1. CDR1 is SGHVS and CDR2 is FQNEAQ in the germline V gene. This CDR3 comprises 15 residues. V gave up 4 bases and J gave up 3 bases; unmatched junction bases: 8. DNA of the CDR3: TGTGCCAGCAGCTCGGAGCTTACAGGGGACACTGAAGCTTTCTTT. It is translated as CASSSELTGDTEAFF. Looking up the rest from reference TRBV7-8 and TRBJ1-1 gives the full variable domain: GAGVSQSPRYKVAKRGQDVALRCDPISGHVSLFWYQQALGQGPEFLTYFQNEAQLDKSGLPSDRFFAERPEGSVSTLKIQRTQQEDSAVYLCASSSELTGDTEAFFGQGTRLTVV.

The rearrangement joins TRBV30 to TRBJ1-2, with D perhaps TRBD1 (6 bases). Germline V gene data show CDR1 as GTSNPN and CDR2 as SVGIG (reference sequence). Trimming removed 2 bases from V and 5 bases from J, with 15 bases in between. CDR3 size: 14 residues. The CDR3 is CAWSYISGVYGYTF. The CDR3 DNA reads TGTGCCTGGAGTTATATCTCAGGGGTTTATGGCTACACCTTC.

The gene calls are TRBV2 and TRBJ2-1; 11 positions match TRBD2. The CDR3 has 14 amino acids. Per germline, CDR1 SNHLY and CDR2 FYNNEI. J was trimmed by 10 bases and V by 4 bases; bases with no gene match: 6. CDR3 protein: CASSVKLAGVEQFF. CDR3 in DNA: TGTGCCAGCAGTGTAAAACTAGCGGGGGTGGAGCAGTTCTTC.

This chain connects TRBV12-3 or TRBV12-4 to TRBJ2-1, with D unclear. V lost 6 bases and J 8 bases, leaving 14 bases between the germline ends. This CDR3 has 13 amino acids. For the CDR3, the DNA is TGTGCCAGCAGCTATAACCTTGACTATGAGCAGTTCTTC. Its protein product is CASSYNLDYEQFF.

V usage is TRBV5-1 and J usage is TRBJ1-4; D unresolved. The CDR3 covers 13 residues. V was cut by 2 bases and J by 5 bases, with 7 bases left in between. Germline-derived CDR1 and CDR2 are SGHRS and YFSETQ. The CDR3 region has the DNA TGCGCCAGCAGCTTTTCTTTAAATGAAAAACTGTTTTTT. Its protein is CASSFSLNEKLFF. Combining the CDR3 with reference TRBV5-1 and TRBJ1-4 gives the whole variable domain KAGVTQTPRYLIKTRGQQVTLSCSPISGHRSVSWYQQTPGQGLQFLFEYFSETQRNKGNFPGRFSGRQFSNSRSEMNVSTLELGDSALYLCASSFSLNEKLFFGSGTQLSVL.

This rearrangement joins TRBV7-2 to TRBJ1-1; no definite D call. This CDR3 has 13 amino acids. The germline CDR1 and CDR2 sequences are SGHTA and FQGNSA. Trimming cost V 6 bases and J 1 base, with 9 bases left between them. CDR3 amino acids: CASSTDSNTEAFF. In DNA form, the CDR3 reads TGTGCCAGCAGTACTGACTCGAACACTGAAGCTTTCTTT.

The chain couples TRBV5-1 to TRBJ2-7, with D hard to call. Trimming removed 1 base from V and 0 bases from J, with 5 bases in between. The CDR3 has 13 residues. Looked up from germline, CDR1 is SGHRS and CDR2 is YFSETQ. CDR3 coding DNA: TGCGCCAGCAGCTTGCTACGCTCCTACGAGCAGTACTTC. This encodes CASSLLRSYEQYF.

The chain couples TRBV25-1 to TRBJ1-1; no reliable D call. Per germline, CDR1 MGHDK and CDR2 SYGVNS. CDR3 length: 13 residues. V was pared by 6 bases and J by 5 bases, with 13 bases between. CDR3 DNA sequence: TGTGCCAGCAGCCTCGCAGAGGCTACTGAAGCTTTCTTT. It specifies CASSLAEATEAFF.

The V call is TRBV4-1, the J call TRBJ1-3, with D perhaps matching TRBD1 (5 bases). Between the trimmed V and J ends, which lost 1 base and 2 bases, there was a span of 9 bases. This CDR3 comprises 15 residues. Germline CDR1 and CDR2: MGHRA and YSYEKL. The CDR3 here is CASSQGTSTGNTIYF. The CDR3 region has the DNA TGCGCCAGCAGCCAAGGGACATCAACTGGAAACACCATATATTTT.

Remarks on this clone: Other DNA variants within this sample encode the same CDR3. The chain carries TRBV6-5 and TRBJ1-3, with TRBD1 identical over 8 bases. Losses at the gene ends were 6 bases for V and 0 bases for J; bases not matched to a gene: 4. CDR1 and CDR2 from the germline V gene are MNHEY and SVGAGI. The CDR3 length is 15 residues. CDR3 sequence: CASSHGTGSGNTIYF. The CDR3 nucleotides read TGTGCCAGCAGCCATGGGACAGGCTCTGGAAACACCATATATTTT.

The gene calls are TRBV9 and TRBJ2-3, with 8 bases matching TRBD2. CDR1 and CDR2 (germline): SGDLS, YYNGEE. The CDR3 loop spans 18 amino acids. V lost 4 bases, J lost 2 bases, and 15 bases stayed unmatched. In DNA form, the CDR3 reads TGTGCCAGCAGCCCGGGGGGGGTCGTGACTAGCGTCACAGATACGCAGTATTTT. It translates to CASSPGGVVTSVTDTQYF.

The chain carries TRBV5-6 and TRBJ1-5, with 7 bases that match TRBD1. CDR3 length: 14 residues. Germline loops: CDR1 SGHDT, CDR2 YYEEEE. The junction had 10 bases not matched to a gene; V was cut back by 6 bases and J by 7 bases. The CDR3 DNA reads TGTGCCAGCAACCAGGGACAGTCAGGACAGCCCCAGCATTTT. It encodes CASNQGQSGQPQHF.

V usage is TRBV2 and J usage is TRBJ2-1, with D possibly matching TRBD2 (6 bases). The CDR3 runs 13 residues. The germline V and J ends were trimmed by 3 bases and 9 bases, with 12 bases remaining between them. Germline CDR1 and CDR2: SNHLY and FYNNEI. CDR3 sequence: CASSDPGEAEQFF. The CDR3 region has the DNA TGTGCCAGCAGTGATCCGGGGGAAGCTGAGCAGTTCTTC.

The chain uses TRBV2 and TRBJ1-2; D remains unclear. The CDR3 has 14 amino acids. The germline V gene has CDR1 SNHLY and CDR2 FYNNEI. V was trimmed by 0 bases and J by 8 bases, leaving 13 bases between them. The CDR3 region is CASSEAQSRSGYTF. CDR3 bases: TGTGCCAGCAGTGAAGCGCAGTCGAGGTCGGGCTACACCTTC.

This clone was seen only once. The V gene is TRBV2, the J gene TRBJ2-7; perhaps TRBD2 as D (6 bases). Germline lookup yields CDR1 SNHLY and CDR2 FYNNEI. V was clipped by 4 bases and J by 4 bases, with 11 bases between them. This CDR3 region has 13 residues. The CDR3 sequence is CASSVNGGYEQYF. CDR3 coding DNA: TGTGCCAGCAGTGTTAACGGAGGGTACGAGCAGTACTTC.

The chain combines TRBV9 with TRBJ1-4, with 7 nucleotides matching TRBD1. In germline, CDR1 is SGDLS, CDR2 YYNGEE. The CDR3 length is 15 residues. V was pared by 2 bases and J by 8 bases, with 9 bases of the junction left unmatched. CDR3 nucleotide sequence: TGTGCCAGCAGCGTCGAAGGGACAGTGGGAGAAAAACTGTTTTTT. Its protein product is CASSVEGTVGEKLFF.

The chain has TRBV21-1 and TRBJ2-7; the table's D call, TRBD1, was not checked against the DNA. TRBV21-1 is a recognized pseudogene. This CDR3 region has 18 residues. CDR3 in DNA: TGTGCCAGCAGCAAAGCGCTCGGGACAGCCCCATCCTTATACGAGCAGTACTTC. It translates to CASSKALGTAPSLYEQYF.